A single sample gave rise to the 10 T cell receptor beta chains below, sequenced in a study of T cell repertoires in cytomegalovirus infection. TCRdb reprocessed the reads via MiXCR and lists one record per CDR3 protein. The profile shows tens of thousands of distinct CDR3 sequences, 20% to 25% of them singletons. These receptors lack a known antigen. The sample was CD8+ T cells from cultured PBMCs, taken from culture after CMV antigen stimulation. Every receptor here comes from a human donor in good health (CMV status not recorded). Some clones in this sample may be carry-over from other donors' samples.

The gene calls are TRBV7-2 and TRBJ2-5; TRBD2 agrees at 15 bases. Unmatched junction bases numbered 6, after V lost 4 bases and J lost 0 bases. Germline CDR1 reads SGHTA; CDR2 reads FQGNSA. This CDR3 has 18 residues. CDR3 region: CASSSQGLAGGNQETQYF. Written as DNA, the CDR3 is TGTGCCAGCAGCTCACAGGGACTAGCGGGGGGTAACCAAGAGACCCAGTACTTC.

This clonotype was picked up many times. V usage is TRBV20-1 and J usage is TRBJ2-3, with 8 bases matching TRBD2. The CDR3 covers 14 residues. Germline CDR1 is DFQATT and CDR2 is SNEGSKA (reference sequence). The ends lost 0 bases at V and 3 bases at J; junction bases unmatched: 2. The CDR3 DNA sequence: TGCAGTGCTAGAGACCCGGGGGGGACAGATACGCAGTATTTT. The encoded protein is CSARDPGGTDTQYF.

The DNA for the CDR3 is TGTGCCAGCCGCCGAGGGCTAGCGGGGTACAATGAGCAGTTCTTC. Amino acids: CASRRGLAGYNEQFF. The chain has TRBV27 and TRBJ2-1; 9 bases line up with TRBD2. CDR3 length: 15 residues. Germline trimming cut 8 bases from V and 4 bases from J; bases unmatched to any gene: 9. Germline values: CDR1 MNHEY, CDR2 SMNVEV (reference sequence).

This clonotype showed up just a few times. The chain is built from TRBV3-1 and TRBJ2-1; no firm D call. The CDR3 loop spans 16 amino acids. The V gene's germline CDR1 is LGHDT and CDR2 YNNKEL (reference sequence). Trimming left V 0 bases short and J 0 bases short, with 9 bases between. The DNA for the CDR3 is TGTGCCAGCAGCCAAGAAACTCGAACCTCCTACAATGAGCAGTTCTTC. Its protein product is CASSQETRTSYNEQFF.

This clonotype was counted ten times or more. This rearrangement joins TRBV7-9 to TRBJ1-1; 11 bases fit TRBD1. CDR1 and CDR2 from the germline V gene are SEHNR and FQNEAQ (reference sequence). The V and J ends lost 6 bases and 4 bases, in that order; junction bases with no gene match: 4. The CDR3 has 14 amino acids. The CDR3 coding sequence is TGTGCCAGCAGTTCCGGGACAGGGGGCACTGAAGCTTTCTTT. Its translation is CASSSGTGGTEAFF.

V usage is TRBV7-8 and J usage is TRBJ1-5; D gene uncertain. Germline lookup yields CDR1 SGHVS and CDR2 FQNEAQ. The ends were cut back, 1 base at V and 12 bases at J, with 16 bases in the middle. This CDR3 is built from 14 residues. As DNA, the CDR3 is TGTGCCAGCAGCTTAGGCCCGAAGACGCACCTCCAGCATTTT. Amino acid sequence: CASSLGPKTHLQHF. Based on the CDR3 plus reference TRBV7-8 and TRBJ1-5, the full variable domain is GAGVSQSPRYKVAKRGQDVALRCDPISGHVSLFWYQQALGQGPEFLTYFQNEAQLDKSGLPSDRFFAERPEGSVSTLKIQRTQQEDSAVYLCASSLGPKTHLQHFGDGTRLSIL.

This clonotype was counted between two and nine times. This chain joins TRBV7-2 and TRBJ1-5; D is unresolved. Between the trimmed V and J ends, which lost 1 base and 4 bases, there was a span of 11 bases. The CDR3 is 15 residues long. The V gene's germline CDR1 is SGHTA and CDR2 FQGNSA. CDR3 nucleotide sequence: TGTGCCAGCAGCTTAGAATGGGCCCCAAATCAGCCCCAGCATTTT. It codes for CASSLEWAPNQPQHF.

The rearrangement joins TRBV12-3 or TRBV12-4 to TRBJ1-1, with D tentatively TRBD1 (6 bases). The V and J ends lost 2 bases and 4 bases respectively, with 11 bases between them. CDR3 length equals 14 residues. CDR3 nucleotides: TGTGCCAGCAGTTTACAGGGGCTGATCACTGAAGCTTTCTTT. Protein: CASSLQGLITEAFF.

CDR3 DNA sequence: TGTGCCAGCAGCTCAGCCCTCGCCCTACGGACAGGTGGATCCTACGAGCAGTACTTC. Its protein is CASSSALALRTGGSYEQYF. The rearrangement joins TRBV13 to TRBJ2-7; TRBD1 matches at 7 bases. Germline-derived CDR1 and CDR2 are PRHDT and FYEKMQ (reference sequence). With V trimmed by 4 bases and J by 1 base, 19 bases remained unmatched. This CDR3 contains 19 residues.

This clonotype appeared many times. The chain employs TRBV6-6 and TRBJ2-7; the D is unclear. Germline V CDR1 and CDR2: MNHNY, SVGAGI (reference sequence). Trimming stripped 4 bases from V and 2 bases from J, with 6 bases between. This CDR3 region has 12 residues. CDR3 protein: CASSSGAYEQYF. Written as DNA, the CDR3 is TGTGCCAGCAGTTCAGGTGCCTACGAGCAGTACTTC.